Below, 11 T cell receptor beta chains from the same sample are listed, as sequenced in a study of cytomegalovirus exposure and HLA in healthy donors. The PCR contained 60 Vbeta and 13 Jbeta primers. This table comes from immunoSEQ multiplex PCR, and its TCRdb copy is limited to in-frame clones, with some not included. There are approximately 150,000 clones in the sample; approximately 71% occur only once, and 4.5% to 5.5% lies in the top ten. The sample consisted of PBMCs. Receptors were obtained from a woman aged 18-35 years in good health and CMV-seropositive.

V usage is TRBV30 and J usage is TRBJ1-5; D might be TRBD1 (6 bases). Germline V gene sequence: CDR1 GTSNPN, CDR2 SVGIG (reference sequence). This CDR3 contains 15 residues. The V end lost 0 bases, the J end lost 5 bases, and 14 bases lay between the germline ends. Here the CDR3 reads CAWSVDSGAHQPQHF. CDR3 nucleotides: TGTGCCTGGAGTGTAGACTCAGGGGCACATCAGCCCCAGCATTTT.

This chain links TRBV7-9 with TRBJ1-2; D is unresolved. The length of the CDR3 is 17 residues. CDR1 is SEHNR, CDR2 FQNEAQ, per germline (reference sequence). Trimming took off 5 bases at V and 5 bases at J, with 24 bases between the two ends. The CDR3 DNA is TGTGCCAGCAGCCCGTATAGAACGGAGGGATTAGGGTATGGCTACACCTTC. This gives the protein CASSPYRTEGLGYGYTF.

This clone was detected only once. The genes are TRBV11-2 and TRBJ2-7; 7 bases match TRBD2. The CDR3 consists of 14 residues. V lost 5 bases and J lost 2; bases outside the gene matches: 6. The germline V gene has CDR1 SGHAT and CDR2 FQNNGV. CDR3 loop: CASSPSGETYEQYF. The DNA for the CDR3 is TGTGCCAGCAGCCCCAGCGGGGAGACCTACGAGCAGTACTTC.

This clone was found a few times. The chain links TRBV18 to TRBJ2-1, with 8 nucleotides matching TRBD1. This CDR3 contains 15 residues. The junction had 9 bases not matched to a gene; V was cut back by 3 bases and J by 8 bases. The germline V gene has CDR1 KGHSH and CDR2 LQKENI. CDR3 DNA sequence: TGTGCCAGCTCACCTGGACAGGGCCTCCACTATGAGCAGTTCTTC. Amino acid sequence: CASSPGQGLHYEQFF.

CDR3 DNA sequence: TGTGCCAGCAGTCCGGGACAGACCTATCAGCCCCAGCATTTT. Protein sequence: CASSPGQTYQPQHF. V and J are TRBV6-1 and TRBJ1-5; 7 nucleotides match TRBD1. The CDR3 covers 14 residues. The junction had 6 bases not matched to a gene; V was cut back by 5 bases and J by 5 bases. Germline values: CDR1 MNHNS, CDR2 SASEGT.

The chain recombines TRBV2 with TRBJ1-2; no firm D call. The CDR3 totals 15 residues. V was clipped by 9 bases and J by 0 bases, with 17 bases between them. Germline-derived CDR1 and CDR2 are SNHLY and FYNNEI. As DNA, the CDR3 is TGTGCCAGAACCCCCGGGGTGCGTACTAACTATGGCTACACCTTC. This encodes CARTPGVRTNYGYTF.

CDR3 sequence reads: CASSQAQGQGGREQYF. CDR3 DNA: TGCGCCAGCAGCCAAGCCCAGGGACAGGGTGGACGCGAGCAGTACTTC. The V and J genes are TRBV4-3 and TRBJ2-7; 9 nucleotides agree with TRBD1. V lost 1 base, J lost 6 bases, and 10 bases stayed unmatched. CDR1 LGHNA and CDR2 YSLEER come from the germline V gene. The length of the CDR3 is 16 residues.

This clone was detected once. The V call is TRBV15, the J call TRBJ1-5; D might be TRBD1 (5 bases). V was clipped by 1 base and J by 1 base, with 8 bases between them. The CDR3 length is 15 residues. Germline V gene data show CDR1 as LNHNV and CDR2 as YYDKDF (reference sequence). The CDR3 DNA sequence: TGTGCCACCAGCAGAGCCCGACAGAGCAATCAGCCCCAGCATTTT. This translates into CATSRARQSNQPQHF.

This chain uses TRBV5-5 with TRBJ1-5; 7 bases align to TRBD1. The CDR3 loop spans 15 amino acids. The germline CDR1 and CDR2 sequences are SGHKS and YYEKEE (reference sequence). The V and J ends lost 6 bases and 4 bases, in that order; junction bases with no gene match: 10. CDR3: CASTPGGTINQPQHF. CDR3 in DNA: TGTGCCAGCACCCCAGGGGGGACAATTAATCAGCCCCAGCATTTT.

The chain has TRBV7-2 and TRBJ1-1; perhaps TRBD1 as D (6 bases). Germline CDR1 is SGHTA and CDR2 is FQGNSA. V was cut by 3 bases and J by 2 bases, with 16 bases left in between. The CDR3 runs 16 residues. The CDR3 region is CASSFGQITFNTEAFF. CDR3 DNA sequence: TGTGCCAGCAGCTTCGGACAGATAACGTTTAACACTGAAGCTTTCTTT.

The genes are TRBV29-1 and TRBJ1-1; tentatively, D is TRBD1 (6 bases). Trimming took off 7 bases at V and 7 bases at J, with 16 bases between the two ends. Germline CDR1 and CDR2: SQVTM and ANQGSEA. The CDR3 has 12 amino acids. CDR3: CSGGQKVGEAFF. CDR3 nucleotides: TGCAGCGGTGGACAGAAGGTGGGTGAAGCTTTCTTT.